The 7 T cell receptor beta chains given below trace back to one sample, sequenced in a study of blood T cell repertoires in COVID-19. TCRdb's copy holds only in-frame clones and misses some; the assay was immunoSEQ multiplex PCR. The data contain 300,000 or so clones, around 87% of them singletons. Sequencing used peripheral blood. The receptors originated from a woman in her fifties or sixties who had recovered from COVID-19.

This chain joins TRBV27 and TRBJ2-7; perhaps TRBD1 as D (6 bases). The germline CDR1 and CDR2 sequences are MNHEY and SMNVEV (reference sequence). The V and J ends lost 5 bases and 3 bases respectively, with 14 bases between them. This CDR3 is 14 amino acids long. DNA for the CDR3: TGTGCCAGCAGTGGCAGGGGTTCCCTCTACGAGCAGTACTTC. Protein sequence: CASSGRGSLYEQYF.

This clone was observed many times. The chain recombines TRBV28 with TRBJ2-3, with a weak D call TRBD1 (5 bases). This CDR3 has 17 amino acids. The V end was cut by 1 base, the J end by 0 bases, with 14 bases between. Per the germline V gene, CDR1 is MDHEN and CDR2 is SYDVKM. CDR3 residues: CASSLFPLRASTDTQYF. In DNA, the CDR3 is TGTGCCAGCAGTTTATTTCCCCTCAGGGCTAGCACAGATACGCAGTATTTT.

This clone appeared a single time. The CDR3 DNA follows: TGTGCCACCAGACTTAAAGATACGCAGTATTTT. Translating gives CATRLKDTQYF. V usage is TRBV24-1 and J usage is TRBJ2-3; D is uncertain. The CDR3 runs 11 residues. V was pared by 7 bases and J by 5 bases, with 6 bases between. CDR1 and CDR2 (germline): KGHDR, SFDVKD.

The V and J genes are TRBV5-1 and TRBJ2-5; a weak D match, TRBD1 (8 bases). The germline V gene encodes CDR1 SGHRS and CDR2 YFSETQ. The CDR3 loop spans 16 amino acids. Between the trimmed V and J ends, which lost 7 bases and 5 bases, there was a span of 24 bases. This chain's CDR3 is CASGPGNTGGVETQYF. CDR3 DNA: TGCGCCAGCGGTCCCGGGAATACAGGGGGGGTGGAGACCCAGTACTTC.

The rearrangement links TRBV29-1 to TRBJ1-4; D not certain. This CDR3 has 13 amino acids. CDR1 SQVTM and CDR2 ANQGSEA come from the germline V gene. V was cut by 7 bases and J by 8 bases, with 17 bases left in between. CDR3 in amino acids: CSGSSTGFEKLFF. CDR3 coding DNA: TGCAGCGGTAGCTCGACGGGGTTCGAAAAACTGTTTTTT.

V and J are TRBV3-1 (or the pseudogene TRBV3-2) and TRBJ2-7, with TRBD2 as a possible D gene (6 bases). The CDR3 has 15 amino acids. The germline V and J ends were trimmed by 1 base and 5 bases, with 15 bases remaining between them. Germline CDR1 LGHDT, CDR2 YNNKEL (reference sequence). The CDR3 region has the DNA TGTGCCAGCAGCCAAGGCCGACTAGGTAGCAACGAGCAGTACTTC. Protein: CASSQGRLGSNEQYF.

The chain joins TRBV24-1 to TRBJ2-1; 8 bases agree with TRBD1. The CDR3 has 14 amino acids. V lost 4 bases to trimming and J lost 5 bases; unmatched junction nucleotides: 3. From germline, CDR1 is KGHDR and CDR2 SFDVKD. CDR3 DNA sequence: TGTGCCACCAGTGAACGGACAGGGAACAATGAGCAGTTCTTC. Its protein is CATSERTGNNEQFF.